This TCR beta chain comes out of a study of T cell repertoires in ileal Crohn's disease. Study-level information: Thiopurines (around 11) or anti-TNF agents (approximately 20) were given postoperatively to about half.

Method: immunoSEQ multiplex PCR; TCRdb's copy keeps in-frame clones and lacks some. The sample carries several thousand clones, 80% to 95% recorded once. V dropped 6 bases and J dropped 0; count of bases not matched to a gene: 4. Germline CDR1 reads ENHRY; CDR2 reads SYGVKD. The length of the CDR3 is 16 residues. This chain joins TRBV10-3 and TRBJ2-3; 12 nucleotides line up with TRBD2. This TCR derives from an adult with Crohn's disease. The specimen was ileal tissue. DNA for the CDR3: TGTGCCATCAGGGCGACTAGCGGGGGTAGCACAGATACGCAGTATTTT. Translation: CAIRATSGGSTDTQYF.